The 31 T cell receptor beta chains given below trace back to one sample, sequenced in a study of blood T cell repertoires in COVID-19 (dated by TCRdb to between 2020 and 2021). Library creation used the immunoSEQ multiplex PCR assay. TCRdb provides this immuneACCESS table in a form limited to in-frame rearrangements. Some clones are lacking; in checked studies, under half of them reflect an unresolved V gene, and why the rest are absent is not known. The sample profile shows 56,000 or so clones; 85% to 90% of them were found once. Around 30% of the sample lies in the top ten. Sequenced material: peripheral blood. These receptors were taken from a human donor in a cohort sampled during active COVID-19.

The genes are TRBV19 and TRBJ2-7, with TRBD2 matching over 10 bases. J gave up 3 bases and V 1 base, and 0 bases lay outside the gene matches. Looked up from germline, CDR1 is LNHDA and CDR2 is SQIVND (reference sequence). This CDR3 has 14 amino acids. CDR3 residues: CASSIASGSYEQYF. The CDR3 DNA reads as TGTGCCAGTAGTATAGCTAGCGGGAGCTACGAGCAGTACTTC.

V and J are TRBV2 and TRBJ1-2; tentative D call: TRBD1 (5 bases). The CDR3 runs 15 residues. V was clipped by 0 bases and J by 2 bases, with 10 bases between them. Germline V gene data show CDR1 as SNHLY and CDR2 as FYNNEI. The CDR3 nucleotides are TGTGCCAGCAGTGAAGCGCTGGGGCGGAACTATGGCTACACCTTC. It translates to CASSEALGRNYGYTF. The entire variable domain, with the rest obtained from reference TRBV2 and TRBJ1-2, is as follows: EPEVTQTPSHQVTQMGQEVILRCVPISNHLYFYWYRQILGQKVEFLVSFYNNEISEKSEIFDDQFSVERPDGSNFTLKIRSTKLEDSAMYFCASSEALGRNYGYTFGSGTRLTVV.

The V gene is TRBV2, the J gene TRBJ1-2; D is ambiguous. The CDR3 has 13 residues. From germline, CDR1 is SNHLY and CDR2 FYNNEI. V was cut by 7 bases and J by 2 bases, with 11 bases left in between. The CDR3 DNA sequence: TGTGCCAGCACGCAATCCGCGAACTATGGCTACACCTTC. Translated, it gives CASTQSANYGYTF.

The rearrangement joins TRBV28 to TRBJ2-7; TRBD1 matches at 8 bases. Looked up from germline, CDR1 is MDHEN and CDR2 is SYDVKM. The CDR3 spans 11 residues. Trimming cost V 6 bases and J 11 bases; bases outside gene matches: 6. The CDR3 sequence is CASSQYRGKYF. The CDR3 region has the DNA TGTGCCAGCAGCCAATACAGGGGGAAGTACTTC.

This chain connects TRBV4-1 to TRBJ1-1; 7 nucleotides match TRBD1. V shed 4 bases, J shed 8 bases, and the junction held 7 bases outside the gene matches. The CDR3 contains 13 residues. Germline CDR1 is MGHRA and CDR2 is YSYEKL. CDR3 loop: CASSRAGTAEAFF. As DNA, the CDR3 is TGCGCCAGCAGCCGAGCTGGGACAGCCGAAGCTTTCTTT.

The genes are TRBV10-2 and TRBJ2-1; 9 bases align to TRBD1. The CDR3 is 16 residues long. Trimming took 8 bases from V and 3 from J; bases not matched to a gene: 11. Per germline, CDR1 WSHSY and CDR2 SAAADI. CDR3 bases: TGCGCCAGCGGCACCGGGACAGGGAGTTTCTACAATGAGCAGTTCTTC. As protein: CASGTGTGSFYNEQFF.

The CDR3 nucleotides are TGTGTCGCCCAGGGGCTGAACACTGAAGCTTTCTTT. It specifies CVAQGLNTEAFF. The chain carries TRBV6-6 and TRBJ1-1, with D maybe TRBD1 (6 bases). The CDR3 is 12 amino acids. Germline V gene lookup returns CDR1 MNHNY and CDR2 SVGAGI (reference sequence).

The chain joins TRBV11-3 to TRBJ2-7; no definite D call. CDR3 size: 14 residues. Germline V gene data show CDR1 as SGHNT and CDR2 as YENEEA. The V end lost 5 bases, the J end lost 3 bases, and 14 bases lay between the germline ends. CDR3 DNA: TGTGCCAGCAGCCTCCGTCACGCACTCTACGAGCAGTACTTC. It yields the protein CASSLRHALYEQYF.

The table lists this clone with a few counts. The V and J genes are TRBV6-6 and TRBJ2-7; TRBD1 might be the D (6 bases). Germline lookup yields CDR1 MNHNY and CDR2 SVGAGI (reference sequence). This CDR3 comprises 13 residues. V was pared by 2 bases and J by 5 bases, with 10 bases between. This chain's CDR3 is CASSYPQGDEQYF. The CDR3 coding sequence is TGTGCCAGCAGTTACCCACAGGGTGACGAGCAGTACTTC.

The chain couples TRBV19 to TRBJ2-7, with a tentative D call TRBD2 (5 bases). Germline V gene data show CDR1 as LNHDA and CDR2 as SQIVND (reference sequence). The CDR3 runs to 13 residues. Trimming shortened V by 6 bases and J by 7 bases, and 16 bases separated the two germline ends. This CDR3 reads CASRASSPGEQYF. CDR3 nucleotides: TGTGCCAGTAGGGCTAGCAGCCCTGGGGAGCAGTACTTC.

The CDR3 spells CASSLGTGTGELFF. DNA for the CDR3: TGCGCCAGCAGCTTGGGGACAGGGACCGGGGAGCTGTTTTTT. The genes are TRBV5-1 and TRBJ2-2; 8 bases are a match to TRBD1. Germline V CDR1 and CDR2: SGHRS, YFSETQ. V shed 0 bases and J 5 bases; nucleotides not matched to a gene: 0. There are 14 residues in the CDR3.

This chain connects TRBV29-1 to TRBJ2-4; the match to TRBD1 covers 8 bases. Per germline, CDR1 SQVTM and CDR2 ANQGSEA. The CDR3 has 13 amino acids. V trimming: 4 bases; J trimming: 15 bases; junction bases outside the gene matches: 14. The CDR3 sequence is CSVAQAGQGAGYF. For the CDR3, the DNA is TGCAGCGTTGCACAAGCCGGACAGGGCGCGGGGTACTTC.

The chain joins TRBV27 to TRBJ2-3, with 9 bases identical to TRBD2. The germline CDR1 and CDR2 sequences are MNHEY and SMNVEV (reference sequence). J was trimmed by 4 bases and V by 7 bases; bases with no gene match: 6. The CDR3 runs 14 residues. The CDR3 DNA is TGTGCCAGCACCCAGGCGGGGGGGGCAGATACGCAGTATTTT. Translated, it gives CASTQAGGADTQYF.

The chain is built from TRBV7-9 and TRBJ2-7; D may be TRBD1 (6 bases). CDR1 is SEHNR, CDR2 FQNEAQ, per germline (reference sequence). This CDR3 has 18 residues. The V gene lost 2 bases and the J gene lost 1 base, with 21 bases spanning the gap. This chain's CDR3 is CASSLYLRQDQNSYEQYF. DNA for the CDR3: TGTGCCAGCAGCTTATACCTCCGACAGGATCAAAATTCCTACGAGCAGTACTTC.

The chain is built from TRBV7-9 and TRBJ2-7, with 7 bases matching TRBD2. Germline CDR1 is SEHNR and CDR2 is FQNEAQ (reference sequence). V lost 2 bases and J lost 1; bases outside the gene matches: 8. The CDR3 length is 16 residues. The CDR3 reads CASSLMAGAPSYEQYF. The DNA of the CDR3 is TGTGCCAGCAGCTTAATGGCGGGAGCTCCGTCCTACGAGCAGTACTTC.

The CDR3 protein is CASSLRLAGSGTDTQYF. The CDR3 coding sequence is TGTGCCAGCAGCTTGCGTCTAGCGGGATCAGGCACAGATACGCAGTATTTT. J is TRBJ2-3 and V is TRBV5-4; 9 nucleotides align to TRBD2. Trimming at V came to 1 base and at J to 1 base, leaving 7 bases not matched to a gene. Per the germline V gene, CDR1 is SGHNT and CDR2 is YYREEE (reference sequence). CDR3 size: 17 residues.

This clone was observed a handful of times. J is TRBJ2-1 and V is TRBV19; TRBD2 matches 12 bases. The germline V gene encodes CDR1 LNHDA and CDR2 SQIVND (reference sequence). CDR3 length equals 15 residues. J lost 8 bases, V lost 6 bases, and 8 bases had no gene match. CDR3 sequence (DNA): TGTGCCAGTAGCGACCTAGCGGGGGGGCCAGATGAGCAGTTCTTC. Its protein is CASSDLAGGPDEQFF.

The chain recombines TRBV20-1 with TRBJ2-7; D may be TRBD2 (5 bases). The CDR3 is 13 residues long. The germline V gene encodes CDR1 DFQATT and CDR2 SNEGSKA (reference sequence). Between the trimmed V and J ends, which lost 3 bases and 4 bases, there was a span of 13 bases. The CDR3 loop is CSASIRGAYEQYF. CDR3 nucleotide sequence: TGCAGTGCTAGTATTCGGGGAGCTTACGAGCAGTACTTC.

The chain has TRBV7-8 and TRBJ1-1; possibly TRBD1 for D (6 bases). CDR3 length equals 16 residues. V dropped 5 bases and J dropped 1 base, with 17 bases sitting between them. Germline CDR1 reads SGHVS; CDR2 reads FQNEAQ. The CDR3 bases are TGTGCCAGCAGCCCAAAGGCCGGGACAACGAACACTGAAGCTTTCTTT. The encoded protein is CASSPKAGTTNTEAFF.

The J gene is TRBJ2-7, the V gene TRBV3-1 (or the pseudogene TRBV3-2); D is uncertain. The CDR3 runs to 16 residues. In germline, CDR1 is LGHDT, CDR2 YNNKEL (reference sequence). Trimming removed 1 base from V and 3 bases from J, with 16 bases in between. DNA for the CDR3: TGTGCCAGCAGCCAAGGTCACTATTTCTCCGACTACGAGCAGTACTTC. This gives the protein CASSQGHYFSDYEQYF.

The chain employs TRBV11-2 and TRBJ2-7, with D unclear. Germline V gene lookup returns CDR1 SGHAT and CDR2 FQNNGV. This CDR3 is 13 amino acids long. Trimming took off 0 bases at V and 5 bases at J, with 8 bases between the two ends. The CDR3 loop reads CASSLDVGDEQYF. The DNA of the CDR3 is TGTGCCAGCAGCTTAGATGTGGGCGACGAGCAGTACTTC.

This clone showed up just a few times. The chain joins TRBV5-6 to TRBJ2-3; 10 nucleotides match TRBD1. The CDR3 is 16 amino acids. Germline V CDR1 and CDR2: SGHDT, YYEEEE. J gave up 4 bases and V 0 bases, and 5 bases lay outside the gene matches. The CDR3 region has the DNA TGTGCCAGCAGCTTGGCTGGGACAGGGGCCCCAGATACGCAGTATTTT. Its translation: CASSLAGTGAPDTQYF. Based on the CDR3 plus reference TRBV5-6 and TRBJ2-3, the full variable domain is DAGVTQSPTHLIKTRGQQVTLRCSPKSGHDTVSWYQQALGQGPQFIFQYYEEEERQRGNFPDRFSGHQFPNYSSELNVNALLLGDSALYLCASSLAGTGAPDTQYFGPGTRLTVL.

This clone was picked up a small number of times. The chain links TRBV5-4 to TRBJ2-2; 11 bases line up with TRBD2. Germline V gene data show CDR1 as SGHNT and CDR2 as YYREEE (reference sequence). The CDR3 runs to 17 residues. The trim removed 4 bases at V and 2 bases at J, leaving 7 bases unmatched. The CDR3 loop reads CASSPVAGGLNTGELFF. The CDR3 nucleotides read TGTGCCAGCAGCCCCGTAGCGGGAGGGCTAAACACCGGGGAGCTGTTTTTT.

This chain links TRBV3-1 (or the pseudogene TRBV3-2) with TRBJ2-3; maybe TRBD2 (5 bases). The V end lost 0 bases, the J end lost 6 bases, and 7 bases lay between the germline ends. Germline loops: CDR1 LGHDT, CDR2 YNNKEL (reference sequence). CDR3 length: 13 amino acids. CDR3 residues: CASSQDRRDTQYF. DNA of the CDR3: TGTGCCAGCAGCCAAGATCGGAGGGATACGCAGTATTTT.

V usage is TRBV4-2 and J usage is TRBJ2-3; 7 bases fit TRBD2. The V and J ends lost 4 bases and 0 bases, in that order; junction bases with no gene match: 4. CDR1 and CDR2 (germline): LGHNA, YNFKEQ. There are 15 residues in the CDR3. The CDR3 bases are TGTGCCAGCAGCCGGGAGGGGTCTAGCACAGATACGCAGTATTTT. Protein product: CASSREGSSTDTQYF.

The chain uses TRBV10-1 and TRBJ1-1, with D uncertain. This CDR3 is built from 16 residues. Germline CDR1 is WNHNN and CDR2 is SYGVQD (reference sequence). The V end lost 0 bases, the J end lost 1 base, and 12 bases lay between the germline ends. DNA for the CDR3: TGCGCCAGCAGTGAGTCAAGTAACCTGCGGAACACTGAAGCTTTCTTT. Residues: CASSESSNLRNTEAFF.

The chain has TRBV6-6 and TRBJ2-2, with D possibly matching TRBD1 (6 bases). Trimming took 6 bases from V and 8 from J, leaving 19 bases between them. Germline CDR1 MNHNY, CDR2 SVGAGI (reference sequence). The CDR3 runs 15 residues. CDR3 residues: CASSRGQGISGELFF. In DNA form, the CDR3 reads TGTGCCAGCAGCCGTGGGCAGGGGATTTCAGGGGAGCTGTTTTTT.

CDR3: CATSDPRVSGYTF. CDR3 coding DNA: TGTGCCACCAGTGATCCCAGGGTATCTGGCTACACCTTC. This chain uses TRBV24-1 with TRBJ1-2; a weak D match, TRBD1 (5 bases). CDR1 is KGHDR and CDR2 is SFDVKD in the germline V gene. Between the trimmed V and J ends, which lost 3 bases and 7 bases, there was a span of 11 bases. The length of the CDR3 is 13 residues.

The chain's CDR3 is CASSLAGQAEAFF. CDR3 coding DNA: TGTGCCAGCAGCTTAGCCGGACAGGCTGAAGCTTTCTTT. The genes are TRBV7-9 and TRBJ1-1; 7 nucleotides agree with TRBD1. The CDR3 extends over 13 amino acids. CDR1 and CDR2 (germline): SEHNR, FQNEAQ (reference sequence). V was clipped by 0 bases and J by 6 bases; unmatched bases: 1.

CDR3 amino acids: CASSLSGTSTEAFF. CDR3 nucleotide sequence: TGCGCCAGCAGCTTATCCGGGACATCTACCGAAGCTTTCTTT. The chain recombines TRBV5-1 with TRBJ1-1, with D perhaps TRBD1 (6 bases). This CDR3 is built from 14 residues. The germline V gene has CDR1 SGHRS and CDR2 YFSETQ. Trimming pared 2 bases from V and 8 bases from J, leaving 16 bases between.

This rearrangement joins TRBV18 to TRBJ1-4; no reliable D call. V lost 1 base and J 7 bases, leaving 13 bases between the germline ends. The CDR3 is made up of 15 amino acids. Germline-derived CDR1 and CDR2 are KGHSH and LQKENI. CDR3: CASSPLTPGGEKLFF. The CDR3 bases are TGTGCCAGCTCACCACTCACCCCAGGAGGTGAAAAACTGTTTTTT.